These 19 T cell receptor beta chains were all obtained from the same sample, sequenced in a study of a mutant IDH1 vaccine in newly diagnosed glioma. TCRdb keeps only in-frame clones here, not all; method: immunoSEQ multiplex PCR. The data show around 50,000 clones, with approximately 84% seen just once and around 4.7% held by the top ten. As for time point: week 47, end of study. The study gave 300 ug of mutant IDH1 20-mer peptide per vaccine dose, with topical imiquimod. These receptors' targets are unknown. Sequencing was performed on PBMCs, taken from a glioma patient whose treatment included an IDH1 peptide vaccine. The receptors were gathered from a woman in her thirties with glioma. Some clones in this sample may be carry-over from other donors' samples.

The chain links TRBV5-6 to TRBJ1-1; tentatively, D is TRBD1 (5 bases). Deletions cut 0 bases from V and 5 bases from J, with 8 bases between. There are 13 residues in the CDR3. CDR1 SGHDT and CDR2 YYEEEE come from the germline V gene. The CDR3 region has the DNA TGTGCCAGCAGCTTGGGGGGGGTTACTGAAGCTTTCTTT. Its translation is CASSLGGVTEAFF.

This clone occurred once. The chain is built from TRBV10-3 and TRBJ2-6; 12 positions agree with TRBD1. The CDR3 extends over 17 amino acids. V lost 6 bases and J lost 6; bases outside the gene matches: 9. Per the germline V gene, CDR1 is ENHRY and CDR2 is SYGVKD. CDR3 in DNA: TGTGCCATCAGGGGGGACAGGGGGCTGCCCTCGGCCAACGTCCTGACTTTC. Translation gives CAIRGDRGLPSANVLTF.

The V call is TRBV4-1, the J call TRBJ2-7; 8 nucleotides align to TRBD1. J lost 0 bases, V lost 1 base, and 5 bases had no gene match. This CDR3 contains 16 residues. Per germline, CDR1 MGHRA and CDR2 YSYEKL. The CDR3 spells CASSQVGQGASYEQYF. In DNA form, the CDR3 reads TGCGCCAGCAGCCAAGTCGGTCAGGGGGCCTCCTACGAGCAGTACTTC.

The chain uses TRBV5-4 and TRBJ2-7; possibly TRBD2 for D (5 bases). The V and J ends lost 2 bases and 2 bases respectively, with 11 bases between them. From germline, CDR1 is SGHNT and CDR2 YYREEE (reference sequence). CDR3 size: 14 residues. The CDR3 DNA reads TGTGCCAGCAGCTTAAGGGAGTCCCCCTACGAGCAGTACTTC. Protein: CASSLRESPYEQYF.

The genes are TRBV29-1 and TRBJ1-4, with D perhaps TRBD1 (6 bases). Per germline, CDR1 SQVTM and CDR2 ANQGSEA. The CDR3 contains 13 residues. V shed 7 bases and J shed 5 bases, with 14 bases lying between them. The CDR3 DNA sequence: TGCAGCGCCTACAGGGAGGAGAATGAAAAACTGTTTTTT. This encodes CSAYREENEKLFF.

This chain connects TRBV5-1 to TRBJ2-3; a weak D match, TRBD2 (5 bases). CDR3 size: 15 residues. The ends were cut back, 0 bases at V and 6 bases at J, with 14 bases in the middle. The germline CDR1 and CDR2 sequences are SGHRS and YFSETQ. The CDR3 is CASSLVGRRGDTQYF. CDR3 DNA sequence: TGCGCCAGCAGCTTGGTGGGCCGACGAGGGGATACGCAGTATTTT.

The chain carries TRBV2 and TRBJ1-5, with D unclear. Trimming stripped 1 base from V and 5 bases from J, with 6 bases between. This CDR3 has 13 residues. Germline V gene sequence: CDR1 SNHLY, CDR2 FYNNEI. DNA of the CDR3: TGTGCCAGCAGTGAAGACAGACATCAGCCCCAGCATTTT. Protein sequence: CASSEDRHQPQHF.

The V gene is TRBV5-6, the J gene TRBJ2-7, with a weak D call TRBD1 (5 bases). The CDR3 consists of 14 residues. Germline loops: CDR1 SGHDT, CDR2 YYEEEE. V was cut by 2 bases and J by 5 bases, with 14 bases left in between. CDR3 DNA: TGTGCCAGCAGCTTATATCAGGGAATCCACGAGCAGTACTTC. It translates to CASSLYQGIHEQYF.

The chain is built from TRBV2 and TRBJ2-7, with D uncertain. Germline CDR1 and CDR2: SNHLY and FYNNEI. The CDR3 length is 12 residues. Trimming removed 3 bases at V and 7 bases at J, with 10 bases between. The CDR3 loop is CASSDTPREQYF. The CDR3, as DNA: TGTGCCAGCAGTGATACCCCGCGGGAGCAGTACTTC.

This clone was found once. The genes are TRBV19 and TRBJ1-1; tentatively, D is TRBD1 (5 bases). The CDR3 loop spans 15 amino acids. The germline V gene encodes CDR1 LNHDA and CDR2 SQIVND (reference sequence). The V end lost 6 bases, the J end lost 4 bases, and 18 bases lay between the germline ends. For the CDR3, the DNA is TGTGCCAGTAGCCACCCAGGGTGGAGTGGCACTGAAGCTTTCTTT. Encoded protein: CASSHPGWSGTEAFF. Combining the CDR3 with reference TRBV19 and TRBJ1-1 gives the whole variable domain DGGITQSPKYLFRKEGQNVTLSCEQNLNHDAMYWYRQDPGQGLRLIYYSQIVNDFQKGDIAEGYSVSREKKESFPLTVTSAQKNPTAFYLCASSHPGWSGTEAFFGQGTRLTVV.

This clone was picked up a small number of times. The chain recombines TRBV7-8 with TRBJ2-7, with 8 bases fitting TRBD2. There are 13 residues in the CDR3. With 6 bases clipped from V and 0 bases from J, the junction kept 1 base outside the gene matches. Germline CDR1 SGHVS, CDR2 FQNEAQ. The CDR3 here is CASRSGSSYEQYF. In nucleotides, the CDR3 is TGTGCCAGCAGAAGCGGGAGCTCCTACGAGCAGTACTTC.

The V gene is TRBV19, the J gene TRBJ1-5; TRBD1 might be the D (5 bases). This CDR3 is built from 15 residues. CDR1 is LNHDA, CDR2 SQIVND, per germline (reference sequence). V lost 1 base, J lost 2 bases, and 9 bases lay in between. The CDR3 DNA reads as TGTGCCAGTAGTATAGCAGGGATGGGCAATCAGCCCCAGCATTTT. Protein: CASSIAGMGNQPQHF.

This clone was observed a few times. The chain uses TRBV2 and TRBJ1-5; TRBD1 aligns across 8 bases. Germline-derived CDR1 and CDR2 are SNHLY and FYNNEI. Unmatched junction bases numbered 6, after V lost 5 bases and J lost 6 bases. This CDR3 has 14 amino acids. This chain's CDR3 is CASSLGQGGQPQHF. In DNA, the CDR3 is TGTGCCAGCAGTCTCGGACAGGGTGGTCAGCCCCAGCATTTT.

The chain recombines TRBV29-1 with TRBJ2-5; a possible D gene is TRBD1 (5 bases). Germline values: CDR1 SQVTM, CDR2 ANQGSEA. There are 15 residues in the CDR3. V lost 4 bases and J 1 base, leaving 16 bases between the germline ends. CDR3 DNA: TGCAGCGTTGGTGGGGTTCTGGGGCGCCAAGAGACCCAGTACTTC. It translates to CSVGGVLGRQETQYF.

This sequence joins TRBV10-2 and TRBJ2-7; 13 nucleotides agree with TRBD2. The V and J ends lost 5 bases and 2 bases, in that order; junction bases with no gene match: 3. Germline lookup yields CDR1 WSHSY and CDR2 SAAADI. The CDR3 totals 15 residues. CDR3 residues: CASSSLAGGPYEQYF. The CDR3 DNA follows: TGCGCCAGCAGTTCACTAGCGGGAGGGCCCTACGAGCAGTACTTC.

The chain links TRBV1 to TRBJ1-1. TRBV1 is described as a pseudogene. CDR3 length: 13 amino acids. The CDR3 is CTSTAGHSTEAFF. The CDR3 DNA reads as TGCACCAGCACCGCGGGGCACAGCACTGAAGCTTTCTTT.

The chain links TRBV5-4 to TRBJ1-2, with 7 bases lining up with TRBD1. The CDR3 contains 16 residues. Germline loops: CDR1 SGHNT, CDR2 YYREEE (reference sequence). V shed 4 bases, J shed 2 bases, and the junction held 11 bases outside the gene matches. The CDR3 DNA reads TGTGCCAGCAGCCCCCTGATGGCAGGGGGGAACTATGGCTACACCTTC. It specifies CASSPLMAGGNYGYTF.

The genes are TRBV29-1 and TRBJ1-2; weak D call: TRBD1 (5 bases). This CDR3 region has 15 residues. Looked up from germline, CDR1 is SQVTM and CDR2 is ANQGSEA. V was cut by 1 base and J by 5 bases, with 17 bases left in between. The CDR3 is CSVEGGQGLEYGYTF. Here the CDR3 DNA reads TGCAGCGTTGAAGGGGGCCAAGGGTTGGAGTATGGCTACACCTTC.

The CDR3 loop is CASSRGARSETQYF. The CDR3 nucleotides read TGTGCCAGCAGTCGGGGGGCGCGCTCAGAGACCCAGTACTTC. The chain couples TRBV2 to TRBJ2-5, with D possibly matching TRBD2 (7 bases). The germline V and J ends were trimmed by 5 bases and 4 bases, with 14 bases remaining between them. Germline loops: CDR1 SNHLY, CDR2 FYNNEI. There are 14 residues in the CDR3.